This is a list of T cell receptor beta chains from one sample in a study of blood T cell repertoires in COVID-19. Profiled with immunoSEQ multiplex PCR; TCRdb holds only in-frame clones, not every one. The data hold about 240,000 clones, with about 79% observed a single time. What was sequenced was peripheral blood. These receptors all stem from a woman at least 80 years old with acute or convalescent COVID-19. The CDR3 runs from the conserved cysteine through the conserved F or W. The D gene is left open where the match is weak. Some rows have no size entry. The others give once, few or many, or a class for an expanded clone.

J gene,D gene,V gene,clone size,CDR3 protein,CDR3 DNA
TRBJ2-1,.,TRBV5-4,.,CASQEGYNEQFF,TGTGCCAGCCAGGAAGGTTACAATGAGCAGTTCTTC
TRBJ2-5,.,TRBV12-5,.,CASGLVRAGETQYF,TGTGCTAGTGGTTTGGTACGGGCAGGGGAGACCCAGTACTTC
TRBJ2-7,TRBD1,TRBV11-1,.,CASSPGQGKVGDEQYF,TGTGCCAGCAGCCCAGGACAGGGCAAGGTGGGAGACGAGCAGTACTTC
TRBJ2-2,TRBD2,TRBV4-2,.,CASSQAVAGGLNGELFF,TGTGCCAGCAGCCAAGCCGTAGCGGGGGGGCTAAACGGGGAGCTGTTTTTT
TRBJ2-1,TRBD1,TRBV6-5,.,CASRAQGWNEQFF,TGTGCCAGCAGAGCACAGGGGTGGAATGAGCAGTTCTTC
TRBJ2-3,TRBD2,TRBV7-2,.,CASSRSGGAGTDTQYF,TGTGCCAGCAGCCGCAGCGGGGGGGCGGGCACAGATACGCAGTATTTT
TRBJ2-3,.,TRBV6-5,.,CASSLYATSTDTQYF,TGTGCCAGCAGTCTATACGCTACTAGCACAGATACGCAGTATTTT
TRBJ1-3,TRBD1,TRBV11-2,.,CASSLGGGVTGNTIYF,TGTGCCAGCAGCTTAGGAGGGGGCGTAACTGGAAACACCATATATTTT
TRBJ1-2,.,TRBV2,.,CASSEQGEVGYTF,TGTGCCAGCAGTGAACAAGGGGAGGTCGGCTACACCTTC
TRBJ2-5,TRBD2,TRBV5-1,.,CASSLGRRRGRQETQYF,TGCGCCAGCAGCTTGGGCAGACGGCGGGGGAGACAAGAGACCCAGTACTTC
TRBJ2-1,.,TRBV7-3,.,CASSLTRGTFNEQFF,TGTGCCAGCAGCTTAACCCGAGGGACTTTCAATGAGCAGTTCTTC
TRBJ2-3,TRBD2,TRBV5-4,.,CASSLAAGVPTSTDTQYF,TGTGCCAGCAGCTTGGCAGCGGGGGTACCCACTAGCACAGATACGCAGTATTTT
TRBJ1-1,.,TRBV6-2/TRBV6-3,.,CASSSSLQGVGTEAFF,TGTGCCAGCAGTTCATCCTTACAGGGCGTAGGGACTGAAGCTTTCTTT
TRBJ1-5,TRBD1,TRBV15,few,CATSRAGSGGRPQHF,TGTGCCACCAGCAGAGCCGGCTCAGGGGGAAGGCCCCAGCATTTT
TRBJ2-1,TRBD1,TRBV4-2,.,CASSPAGQGYNEQFF,TGTGCCAGCAGCCCGGCCGGACAGGGATACAATGAGCAGTTCTTC
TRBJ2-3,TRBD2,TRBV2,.,CASRISGGTDTQYF,TGTGCCAGCAGGATTAGCGGGGGCACAGATACGCAGTATTTT
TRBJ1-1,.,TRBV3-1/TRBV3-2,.,CASSQEKGGLAAFF,TGTGCCAGCAGCCAAGAAAAGGGCGGGCTTGCAGCTTTCTTT
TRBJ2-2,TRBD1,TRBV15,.,CATSRGEGTGNTGELFF,TGTGCCACCAGCAGAGGAGAGGGGACAGGGAACACCGGGGAGCTGTTTTTT
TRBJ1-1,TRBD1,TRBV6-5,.,CASSPGQGRTTEAFF,TGTGCCAGCAGTCCGGGACAGGGTCGAACGACTGAAGCTTTCTTT
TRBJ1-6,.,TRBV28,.,CASSLSGQGTDSPLHF,TGTGCCAGCAGTTTATCCGGCCAGGGCACGGATTCACCCCTCCACTTT
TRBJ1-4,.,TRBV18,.,CASSPSTGYNEKLFF,TGTGCCAGCTCACCATCTACAGGGTACAATGAAAAACTGTTTTTT
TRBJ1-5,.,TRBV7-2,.,CASSLVSARQPQHF,TGTGCCAGCAGCTTAGTTTCGGCGCGGCAGCCCCAGCATTTT